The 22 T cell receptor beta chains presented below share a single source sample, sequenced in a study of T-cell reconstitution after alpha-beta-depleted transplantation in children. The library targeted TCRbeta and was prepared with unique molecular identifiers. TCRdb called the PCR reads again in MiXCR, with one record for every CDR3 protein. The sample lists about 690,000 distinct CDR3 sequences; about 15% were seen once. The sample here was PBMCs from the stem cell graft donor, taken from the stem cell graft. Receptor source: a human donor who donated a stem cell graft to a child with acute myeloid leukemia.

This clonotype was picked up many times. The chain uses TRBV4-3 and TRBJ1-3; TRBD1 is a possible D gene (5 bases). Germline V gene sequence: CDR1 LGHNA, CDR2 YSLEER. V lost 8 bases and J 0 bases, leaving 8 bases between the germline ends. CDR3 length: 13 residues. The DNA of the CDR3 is TGCGCCAGCGCCGGGACCTCTGGAAACACCATATATTTT. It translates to CASAGTSGNTIYF.

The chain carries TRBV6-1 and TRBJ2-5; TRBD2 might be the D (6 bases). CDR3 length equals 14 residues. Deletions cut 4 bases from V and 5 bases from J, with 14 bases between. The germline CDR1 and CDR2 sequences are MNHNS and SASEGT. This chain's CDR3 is CASSAEWDWETQYF. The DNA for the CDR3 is TGTGCCAGCAGTGCTGAATGGGACTGGGAGACCCAGTACTTC.

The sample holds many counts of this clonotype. The CDR3 loop reads CASRRQGEHSPLHF. The CDR3 region has the DNA TGTGCCAGCAGACGCCAGGGTGAGCATTCACCCCTCCACTTT. The chain recombines TRBV12-3 or TRBV12-4 with TRBJ1-6, with a weak D call TRBD1 (5 bases). Trimming stripped 6 bases from V and 8 bases from J, with 14 bases between. The CDR3 covers 14 residues.

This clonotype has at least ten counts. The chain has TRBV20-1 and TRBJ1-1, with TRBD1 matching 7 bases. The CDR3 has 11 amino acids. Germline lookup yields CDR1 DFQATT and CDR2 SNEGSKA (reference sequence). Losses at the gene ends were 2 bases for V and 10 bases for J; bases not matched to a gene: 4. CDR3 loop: CSARTGEAAFF. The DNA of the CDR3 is TGCAGTGCTAGAACAGGGGAGGCAGCTTTCTTT.

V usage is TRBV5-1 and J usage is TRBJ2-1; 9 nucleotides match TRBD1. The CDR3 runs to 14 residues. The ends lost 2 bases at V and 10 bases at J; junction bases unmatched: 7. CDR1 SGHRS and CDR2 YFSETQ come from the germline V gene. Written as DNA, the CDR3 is TGCGCCAGCAGCTTTTTTGCGGGGACAGGGGAGCAGTTCTTC. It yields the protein CASSFFAGTGEQFF. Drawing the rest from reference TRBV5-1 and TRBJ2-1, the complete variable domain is KAGVTQTPRYLIKTRGQQVTLSCSPISGHRSVSWYQQTPGQGLQFLFEYFSETQRNKGNFPGRFSGRQFSNSRSEMNVSTLELGDSALYLCASSFFAGTGEQFFGPGTRLTVL.

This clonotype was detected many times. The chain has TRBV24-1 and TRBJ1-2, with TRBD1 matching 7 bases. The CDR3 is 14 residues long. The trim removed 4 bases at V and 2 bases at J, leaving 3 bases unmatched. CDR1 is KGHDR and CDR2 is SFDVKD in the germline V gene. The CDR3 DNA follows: TGTGCCACCAGTGACCAGGGACAGAACTATGGCTACACCTTC. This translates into CATSDQGQNYGYTF.

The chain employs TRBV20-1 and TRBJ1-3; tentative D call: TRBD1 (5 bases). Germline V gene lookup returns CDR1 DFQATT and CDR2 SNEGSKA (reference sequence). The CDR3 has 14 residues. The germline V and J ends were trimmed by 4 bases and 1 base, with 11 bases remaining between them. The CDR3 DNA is TGCAGTGCTACAACCAGGGTTTCTGGAAACACCATATATTTT. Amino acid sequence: CSATTRVSGNTIYF.

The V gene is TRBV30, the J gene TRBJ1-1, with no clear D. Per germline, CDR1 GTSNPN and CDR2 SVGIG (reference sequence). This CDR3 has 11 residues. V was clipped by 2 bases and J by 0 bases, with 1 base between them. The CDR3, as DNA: TGTGCCTGGAGTCTGAACACTGAAGCTTTCTTT. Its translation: CAWSLNTEAFF.

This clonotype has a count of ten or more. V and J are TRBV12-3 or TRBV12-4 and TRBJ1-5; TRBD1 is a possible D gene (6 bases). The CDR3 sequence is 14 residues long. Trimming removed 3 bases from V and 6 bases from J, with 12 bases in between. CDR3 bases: TGTGCCAGCAGTTTTACAGGGTCCACTCAGCCCCAGCATTTT. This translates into CASSFTGSTQPQHF.

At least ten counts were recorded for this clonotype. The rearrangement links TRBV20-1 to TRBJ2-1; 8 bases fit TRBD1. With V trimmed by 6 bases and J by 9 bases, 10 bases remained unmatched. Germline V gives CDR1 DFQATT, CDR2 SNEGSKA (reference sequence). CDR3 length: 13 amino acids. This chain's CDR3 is CSATGDRFGEQFF. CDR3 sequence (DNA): TGCAGTGCCACCGGGGACAGGTTTGGTGAGCAGTTCTTC.

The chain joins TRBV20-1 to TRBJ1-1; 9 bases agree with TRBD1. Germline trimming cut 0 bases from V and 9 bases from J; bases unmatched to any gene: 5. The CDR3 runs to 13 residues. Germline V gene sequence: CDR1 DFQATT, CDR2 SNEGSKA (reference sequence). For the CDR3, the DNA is TGCAGTGCTAGAGAGATAAACAGGGGGCAAGCTTTCTTT. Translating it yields CSAREINRGQAFF.

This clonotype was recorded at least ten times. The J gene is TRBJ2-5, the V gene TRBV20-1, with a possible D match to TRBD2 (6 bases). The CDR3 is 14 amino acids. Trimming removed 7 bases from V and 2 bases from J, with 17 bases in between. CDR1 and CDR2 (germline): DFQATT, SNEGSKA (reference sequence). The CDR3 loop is CSVLGEVRQETQYF. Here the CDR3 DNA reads TGCAGTGTTCTAGGGGAGGTGAGGCAAGAGACCCAGTACTTC.

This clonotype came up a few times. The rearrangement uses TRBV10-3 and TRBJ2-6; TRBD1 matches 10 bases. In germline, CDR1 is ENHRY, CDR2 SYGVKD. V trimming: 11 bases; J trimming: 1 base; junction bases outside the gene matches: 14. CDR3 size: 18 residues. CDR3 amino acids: CAHTGTGEQISGANVLTF. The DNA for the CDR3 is TGTGCCCATACTGGGACAGGGGAACAGATATCTGGGGCCAACGTCCTGACTTTC.

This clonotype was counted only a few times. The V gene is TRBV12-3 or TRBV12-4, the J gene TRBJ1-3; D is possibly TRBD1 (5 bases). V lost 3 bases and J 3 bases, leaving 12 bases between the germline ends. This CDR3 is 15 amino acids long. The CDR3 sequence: CASSFRVTGGNTIYF. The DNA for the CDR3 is TGTGCCAGCAGTTTTCGTGTAACAGGTGGAAACACCATATATTTT.

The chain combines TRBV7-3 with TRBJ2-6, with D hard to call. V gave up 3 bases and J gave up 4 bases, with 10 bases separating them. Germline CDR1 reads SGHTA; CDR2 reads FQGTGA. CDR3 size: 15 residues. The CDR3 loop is CASSLQAAGANVLTF. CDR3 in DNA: TGTGCCAGCAGCTTGCAGGCGGCAGGGGCCAACGTCCTGACTTTC. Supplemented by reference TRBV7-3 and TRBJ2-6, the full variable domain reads GAGVSQTPSNKVTEKGKYVELRCDPISGHTALYWYRQSLGQGPEFLIYFQGTGAADDSGLPNDRFFAVRPEGSVSTLKIQRTERGDSAVYLCASSLQAAGANVLTFGAGSRLTVL.

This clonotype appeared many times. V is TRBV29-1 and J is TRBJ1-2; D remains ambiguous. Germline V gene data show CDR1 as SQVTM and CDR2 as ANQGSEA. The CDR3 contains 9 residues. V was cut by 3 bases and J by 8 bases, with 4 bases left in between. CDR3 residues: CSVEVGYTF. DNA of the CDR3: TGCAGCGTTGAGGTCGGCTACACCTTC.

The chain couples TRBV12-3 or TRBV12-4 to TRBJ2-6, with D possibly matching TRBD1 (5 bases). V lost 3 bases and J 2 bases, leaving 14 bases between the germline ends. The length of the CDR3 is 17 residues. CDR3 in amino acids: CASSFIQGIAGANVLTF. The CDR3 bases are TGTGCCAGCAGTTTTATCCAGGGTATTGCTGGGGCCAACGTCCTGACTTTC.

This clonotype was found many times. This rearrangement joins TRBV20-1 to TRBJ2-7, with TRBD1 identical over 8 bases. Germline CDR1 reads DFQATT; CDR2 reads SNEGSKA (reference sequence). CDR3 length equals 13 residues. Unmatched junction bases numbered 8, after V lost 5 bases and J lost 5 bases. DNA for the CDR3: TGCAGTGCTCCAGCACGGACAGGGAACGAGCAGTACTTC. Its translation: CSAPARTGNEQYF.

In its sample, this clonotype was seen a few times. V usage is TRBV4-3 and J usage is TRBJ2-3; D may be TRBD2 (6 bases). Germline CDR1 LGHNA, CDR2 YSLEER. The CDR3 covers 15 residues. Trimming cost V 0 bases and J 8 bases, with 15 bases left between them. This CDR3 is CASSQELSGPTTQYF. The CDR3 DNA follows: TGCGCCAGCAGCCAAGAGCTCAGCGGGCCAACTACGCAGTATTTT.

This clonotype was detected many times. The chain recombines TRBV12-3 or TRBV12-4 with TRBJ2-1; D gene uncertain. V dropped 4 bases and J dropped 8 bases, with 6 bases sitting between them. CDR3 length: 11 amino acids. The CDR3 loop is CASSSSYEQFF. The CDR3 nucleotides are TGTGCCAGCAGTTCATCGTATGAGCAGTTCTTC.

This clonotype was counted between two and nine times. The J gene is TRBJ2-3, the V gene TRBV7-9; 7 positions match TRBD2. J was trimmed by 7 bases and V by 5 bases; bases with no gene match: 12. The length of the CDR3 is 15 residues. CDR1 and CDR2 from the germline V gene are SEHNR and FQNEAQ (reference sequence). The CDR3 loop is CASSLDRGVPNTQYF. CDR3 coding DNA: TGTGCCAGCAGCCTTGACCGGGGGGTACCGAATACGCAGTATTTT.

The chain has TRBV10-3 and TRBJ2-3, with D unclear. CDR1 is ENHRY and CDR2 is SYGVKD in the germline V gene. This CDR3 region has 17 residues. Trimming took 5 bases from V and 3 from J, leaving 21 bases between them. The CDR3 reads CAISPDTDPNGTDTQYF. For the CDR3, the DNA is TGTGCCATCAGTCCAGACACGGACCCCAACGGGACAGATACGCAGTATTTT.